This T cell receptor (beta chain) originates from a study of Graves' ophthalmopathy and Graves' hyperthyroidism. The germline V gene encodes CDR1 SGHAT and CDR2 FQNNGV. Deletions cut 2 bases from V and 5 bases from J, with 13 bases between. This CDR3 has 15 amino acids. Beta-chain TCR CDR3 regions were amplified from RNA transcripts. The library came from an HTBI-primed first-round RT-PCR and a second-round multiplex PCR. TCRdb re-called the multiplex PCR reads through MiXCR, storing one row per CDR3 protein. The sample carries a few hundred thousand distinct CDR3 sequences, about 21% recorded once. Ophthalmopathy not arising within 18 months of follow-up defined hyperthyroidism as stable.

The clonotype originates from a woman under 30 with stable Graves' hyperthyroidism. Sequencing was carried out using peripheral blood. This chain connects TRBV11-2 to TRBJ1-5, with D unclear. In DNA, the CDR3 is TGTGCCAGCAGCTTAACAGAGATCGGGGATCAGCCCCAGCATTTT. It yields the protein CASSLTEIGDQPQHF.